Listed below are T cell receptor beta chains from one sample, sequenced in a study of T cell changes during pregnancy in multiple sclerosis. Clones were read by immunoSEQ multiplex PCR, and TCRdb kept only the in-frame ones, dropping some. The sample records over 50,000 clones, about 83% being singletons. Sequencing was carried out using peripheral blood from another person, used as feeder cells. The receptors derive from a human donor whose cells served as feeder cells for cultures in a pregnancy study. Both conserved end residues are part of each CDR3. The D gene is left open where the match is weak. A row's size may be missing; if present it is once, few, many or a size class.

CDR3 DNA: TGTGCCGGGAGGGGACAGCAAAATTCACCCCTCCACTTT
CDR3 protein: CAGRGQQNSPLHF
J gene: TRBJ1-6
clone size: NA
D gene: TRBD1
CDR3 length: 13
V gene: TRBV2

CDR3 DNA: TGTGCCAGCAGGCAGAGGGGAGCAGAGTTCTACGAGCAGTACTTC
CDR3 protein: CASRQRGAEFYEQYF
J gene: TRBJ2-7
clone size: NA
D gene: NA
CDR3 length: 15
V gene: TRBV27

CDR3 DNA: TGTGCCAGCAGCCCACTTCCCCTTCTAGCAAGTGAGCAGTTCTTC
CDR3 protein: CASSPLPLLASEQFF
J gene: TRBJ2-1
clone size: NA
D gene: NA
CDR3 length: 15
V gene: TRBV11-2

CDR3 DNA: TGCGCCAGCAGCCAAGATCGCTACATGAACACTGAAGCTTTCTTT
CDR3 protein: CASSQDRYMNTEAFF
J gene: TRBJ1-1
clone size: once
D gene: NA
CDR3 length: 15
V gene: TRBV4-3

CDR3 DNA: TGTGCCAGCAGTGCCCGGACAGGGGCCTACAATGAGCAGTTCTTC
CDR3 protein: CASSARTGAYNEQFF
J gene: TRBJ2-1
clone size: once
D gene: TRBD1
CDR3 length: 15
V gene: TRBV25-1

CDR3 DNA: TGCAGTGCTAGGGCGGTGGGTGGCTACACCTTC
CDR3 protein: CSARAVGGYTF
J gene: TRBJ1-2
clone size: NA
D gene: NA
CDR3 length: 11
V gene: TRBV20-1

CDR3 DNA: TGTGCCAGCATTAAACCGGGACAGGGGAATTCACCCCTCCACTTT
CDR3 protein: CASIKPGQGNSPLHF
J gene: TRBJ1-6
clone size: NA
D gene: TRBD1
CDR3 length: 15
V gene: TRBV28

CDR3 DNA: TGTGCCAGCAGGGGGTTAGGGGGTGAAAAACTGTTTTTT
CDR3 protein: CASRGLGGEKLFF
J gene: TRBJ1-4
clone size: NA
D gene: NA
CDR3 length: 13
V gene: TRBV7-2

CDR3 DNA: TGTGCCAGCAGTTTGGGGGGGTGGGGATCTGAAGCTTTCTTT
CDR3 protein: CASSLGGWGSEAFF
J gene: TRBJ1-1
clone size: NA
D gene: NA
CDR3 length: 14
V gene: TRBV27

CDR3 DNA: TGTGCCAGCAGTCCCCCCGCTAGCGGCTCCTACGAGCAGTACTTC
CDR3 protein: CASSPPASGSYEQYF
J gene: TRBJ2-7
clone size: NA
D gene: TRBD2
CDR3 length: 15
V gene: TRBV28

CDR3 DNA: TGTGCCAGCAGCACCCTGCTAGGGTTCGGGGAGCTGTTTTTT
CDR3 protein: CASSTLLGFGELFF
J gene: TRBJ2-2
clone size: NA
D gene: NA
CDR3 length: 14
V gene: TRBV6-5

CDR3 DNA: TGTGCTAGTGGTCAGGGCCCAGTCCGAGCGTGGAGCACTGAAGCTTTCTTT
CDR3 protein: CASGQGPVRAWSTEAFF
J gene: TRBJ1-1
clone size: NA
D gene: NA
CDR3 length: 17
V gene: TRBV12-5

CDR3 DNA: TGCGCCAGCAGCTTTAGCGGGAGGGTTGAAGAGACCCAGTACTTC
CDR3 protein: CASSFSGRVEETQYF
J gene: TRBJ2-5
clone size: few
D gene: TRBD2
CDR3 length: 15
V gene: TRBV5-1

CDR3 DNA: TGTGCCAGCAGTTCCCCAGGTTTAGGGCAGTTCTTC
CDR3 protein: CASSSPGLGQFF
J gene: TRBJ2-1
clone size: NA
D gene: NA
CDR3 length: 12
V gene: TRBV6-5

CDR3 DNA: TGTGCCAGCAGTCCCAGCGGGGTAGGGTACGAGCAGTACTTC
CDR3 protein: CASSPSGVGYEQYF
J gene: TRBJ2-7
clone size: NA
D gene: TRBD2
CDR3 length: 14
V gene: TRBV9

CDR3 DNA: TGTGCCAGCAGCTCCCAGGACAGAGGCAATCAGCCCCAGCATTTT
CDR3 protein: CASSSQDRGNQPQHF
J gene: TRBJ1-5
clone size: NA
D gene: NA
CDR3 length: 15
V gene: TRBV4-2

CDR3 DNA: TGTGCCAGCAGCTTAGGAGAGGTCCTACCTTCCTACGAGCAGTACTTC
CDR3 protein: CASSLGEVLPSYEQYF
J gene: TRBJ2-7
clone size: NA
D gene: NA
CDR3 length: 16
V gene: TRBV7-9

CDR3 DNA: TGTGCCAGCTCACCACGGGGCGGTGAAGCTTTCTTT
CDR3 protein: CASSPRGGEAFF
J gene: TRBJ1-1
clone size: NA
D gene: NA
CDR3 length: 12
V gene: TRBV18

CDR3 DNA: TGTGCCAGCAGGGCCGGGACAACTAATGAAAAACTGTTTTTT
CDR3 protein: CASRAGTTNEKLFF
J gene: TRBJ1-4
clone size: few
D gene: NA
CDR3 length: 14
V gene: TRBV6-5

CDR3 DNA: TGTGCCAGCAGCTTAAGCGTAGCGGGAGGCTCCTACGAGCAGTACTTC
CDR3 protein: CASSLSVAGGSYEQYF
J gene: TRBJ2-7
clone size: NA
D gene: TRBD2
CDR3 length: 16
V gene: TRBV7-3